This T cell receptor beta chain emerged from a study of cytomegalovirus exposure and HLA in healthy donors. Broader study findings: Most TCR sequences were seen very rarely across donors, but some public TCRs occurred in many. Exclusion applied to some V segments, including TRBV6-2 and TRBV6-3, as they were indistinguishable. Per a later analysis, roughly 17,000 TCR beta sequences showed association with HLA alleles at 0.05 false discovery rate.

Turning to this clone: Its antigen is not known.

This CDR3 has 14 amino acids. With 1 base clipped from V and 4 bases from J, the junction kept 2 bases outside the gene matches. The germline V gene has CDR1 SGHKS and CDR2 YYEKEE (reference sequence). The PCR contained 60 Vbeta and 13 Jbeta primers. Method: immunoSEQ multiplex PCR; TCRdb's copy keeps in-frame clones and lacks some. The sample holds some 120,000 clones; about 78% are singletons and the top ten take more than 0.95%. The TCR was taken from a man aged 45-60 years in good health and CMV-seronegative. The specimen was PBMCs. The J gene is TRBJ2-1, the V gene TRBV5-5, with 7 bases aligning to TRBD2. CDR3 in DNA: TGTGCCAGCAGCTTGACTAGCGCGTACAATGAGCAGTTCTTC. Its translation: CASSLTSAYNEQFF. The full variable domain, completed using reference TRBV5-5 and TRBJ2-1, is DAGVTQSPTHLIKTRGQQVTLRCSPISGHKSVSWYQQVLGQGPQFIFQYYEKEERGRGNFPDRFSARQFPNYSSELNVNALLLGDSALYLCASSLTSAYNEQFFGPGTRLTVL.